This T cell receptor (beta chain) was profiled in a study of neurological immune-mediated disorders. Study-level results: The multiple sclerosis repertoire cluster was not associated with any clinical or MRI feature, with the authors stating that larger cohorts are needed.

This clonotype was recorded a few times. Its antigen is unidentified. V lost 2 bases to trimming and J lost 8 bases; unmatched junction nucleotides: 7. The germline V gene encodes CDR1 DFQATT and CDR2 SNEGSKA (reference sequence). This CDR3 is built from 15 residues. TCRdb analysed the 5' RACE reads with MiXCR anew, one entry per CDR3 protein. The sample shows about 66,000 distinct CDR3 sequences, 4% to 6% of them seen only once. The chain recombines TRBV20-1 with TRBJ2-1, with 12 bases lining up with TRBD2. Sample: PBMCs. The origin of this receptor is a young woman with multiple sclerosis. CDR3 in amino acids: CSARKLAGGVDEQFF. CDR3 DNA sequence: TGCAGTGCTAGAAAACTAGCGGGGGGAGTGGATGAGCAGTTCTTC.